Each of the 28 T cell receptor beta chains below was sequenced from the same sample in a study of tumor-infiltrating lymphocytes in primary liver carcinoma. DNA and RNA were both co-extracted from about 19-30 mg of bulk tissue that had not been sorted. From 500 ng of total RNA, TCR beta-specific cDNA was reverse-transcribed using a constant-region primer. It was through three nested multiplex PCR rounds of slightly modified ARM-PCR that TCR beta libraries arose. The first two PCR rounds, nine to ten cycles each, used TRBV1-TRBV30 forward primers and a C-beta reverse primer. MiXCR, applied by TCRdb to the multiplex PCR reads, yields one record per CDR3 protein. The table has around 60,000 distinct CDR3 sequences, over 60% seen once. The sequencing input was liver tumor tissue from sampling region 4. Subset described: tumor region T4, right-lateral pole. The receptors stem from a man aged 35-49 years with primary liver carcinoma and hepatitis B virus infection.

As regards this clonotype: As the CDR3 is not closed by the conserved phenylalanine or tryptophan, this likely results from a read error. This chain links TRBV29-1 with TRBJ1-1; 8 nucleotides match TRBD1. Germline lookup yields CDR1 SQVTM and CDR2 ANQGSEA. The V gene end was trimmed by 6 bases and the J gene end by 1 base; junction bases not matched to a gene: 7. The length of the CDR3 is 14 residues. CDR3 residues: CSVCPRGRNTEAFS. The DNA for the CDR3 is TGCAGCGTGTGTCCCAGGGGGCGGAACACTGAAGCTTTCTCT.

This clonotype has at least ten counts. A much larger clonotype is one base distant, so this may be a read error. This rearrangement joins TRBV29-1 to TRBJ2-1; no reliable D call. CDR3 size: 10 residues. The germline V and J ends were trimmed by 5 bases and 10 bases, with 9 bases remaining between them. The germline CDR1 and CDR2 sequences are SQVTM and ANQGSEA. This CDR3 is CSVLDIEQFF. As DNA, the CDR3 is TGCAGCGTTCTTGACATCGAGCAGTTCTTC.

This clonotype has only a few counts. This chain uses TRBV7-9 with TRBJ2-3, with D perhaps matching TRBD2 (6 bases). Deletions cut 2 bases from V and 8 bases from J, with 17 bases between. The CDR3 sequence is 15 residues long. Germline loops: CDR1 SEHNR, CDR2 FQNEAQ (reference sequence). The CDR3 sequence: CASSLRGGDPGTQYF. The CDR3 DNA sequence: TGTGCCAGCAGCTTACGAGGAGGGGACCCAGGTACGCAGTATTTT.

This clonotype was found a few times. The genes are TRBV6-1 and TRBJ1-2; the D gene is possibly TRBD1 (6 bases). This CDR3 comprises 14 residues. The V gene's germline CDR1 is MNHNS and CDR2 SASEGT. Trimming left V 7 bases short and J 3 bases short, with 15 bases between. CDR3 protein: CASTTTAGDYGYTF. In DNA, the CDR3 is TGTGCCAGCACCACAACGGCAGGGGACTATGGCTACACCTTC.

Details on this clonotype: At one end, the junction sequence differs from germline, possibly due to a read error. The V and J genes are TRBV5-1 and TRBJ2-7; 9 bases are shared with TRBD1. The CDR3 is 17 residues long. Germline V gives CDR1 SGHRS, CDR2 YFSETQ. CDR3 amino acids: CASSFPGTGRFIYEQYF. In DNA form, the CDR3 reads TGCGCCAGCAGCTTCCCCGGGACAGGGCGTTTCATTTACGAGCAATACTTC. Together with reference TRBV5-1 and TRBJ2-7, the CDR3 gives the full variable domain: KAGVTQTPRYLIKTRGQQVTLSCSPISGHRSVSWYQQTPGQGLQFLFEYFSETQRNKGNFPGRFSGRQFSNSRSEMNVSTLELGDSALYLCASSFPGTGRFIYEQYFGPGTRLTVT.

This clonotype was detected only a few times. A read error may produce the germline difference seen at one junction end. The chain couples TRBV10-3 to TRBJ1-1; D is possibly TRBD1 (5 bases). Per the germline V gene, CDR1 is ENHRY and CDR2 is SYGVKD. The CDR3 has 13 residues. The CDR3 DNA sequence: TGTGCCATCAATGGCACAGTGGACACTGGAGCTTTCTTT. It translates to CAINGTVDTGAFF.

About this clonotype itself: The germline gene is not matched at one end of the junction; a read error may be the cause. The CDR3 reads CVSSPPLAVVDTQYF. CDR3 DNA: TGTGTCAGCAGTCCCCCACTAGCGGTAGTAGATACACAGTATTTT. The chain combines TRBV12-3 or TRBV12-4 with TRBJ2-3; 8 positions match TRBD2. The CDR3 loop spans 15 amino acids.

This clonotype was observed once. Since a much larger clone is just one base distant, this may be a read error. The rearrangement joins TRBV6-1 to TRBJ2-7, with a tentative D call TRBD2 (6 bases). Germline V CDR1 and CDR2: MNHNS, SASEGT. CDR3 length equals 14 residues. V dropped 4 bases and J dropped 3 bases, with 13 bases sitting between them. CDR3 protein: CASSGRGSNYEQYF. The CDR3 coding sequence is TGTGCCAGCAGTGGGAGGGGTAGTAACTACGAGCAGTACTTC.

To note about this clonotype: Its ends do not fully match the called genes, so a read error is possible. The chain joins TRBV6-1 to TRBJ1-5; D remains ambiguous. CDR3 length: 15 residues. Germline V CDR1 and CDR2: MNHNS, SASEGT. The CDR3 sequence: CASSEISNSHQPQHF. CDR3 coding DNA: TGTGCCAGCAGTGAAATCTCAAATAGCCATCAGCCCCAGCATTTT.

Remarks on this clonotype: One junction end does not reproduce the germline sequence, and a read error may be involved. The V and J genes are TRBV11-1 and TRBJ2-7, with TRBD1 identical over 7 bases. CDR3 size: 13 residues. The germline CDR1 and CDR2 sequences are SGHAT and FQDESV (reference sequence). This chain's CDR3 is CASSLGQGLEEYF. In DNA form, the CDR3 reads TGTGCCAGCAGCTTAGGACAGGGCCTCGAGGAGTACTTC.

This clonotype occurred a few times. Germline and junction disagree at one end, which may indicate a read error. The rearrangement joins TRBV5-4 to TRBJ2-3, with 9 bases lining up with TRBD2. CDR1 SGHNT and CDR2 YYREEE come from the germline V gene (reference sequence). CDR3 size: 16 residues. The CDR3 loop is CASSLLAGGPTDTRYF. CDR3 nucleotides: TGTGCCAGCAGCTTGCTCGCGGGAGGGCCCACAGATACGCGGTATTTT.

Of note for this clonotype: With a much larger clone just one base away, this may be a read error. The chain couples TRBV28 to TRBJ1-1; D remains ambiguous. The germline gives CDR1 MDHEN, CDR2 SYDVKM. This CDR3 is built from 12 residues. CDR3 in amino acids: CTSRPDTLGAFF. The CDR3 DNA sequence: TGTACCAGCAGACCCGACACTCTCGGGGCTTTCTTT.

The rearrangement joins TRBV10-3 to TRBJ1-1, with D possibly matching TRBD1 (6 bases). Germline CDR1 is ENHRY and CDR2 is SYGVKD. Trimming pared 8 bases from V and 8 bases from J, leaving 24 bases between. The CDR3 loop spans 15 amino acids. CDR3 bases: TGTGCCATCGGTGTGACAGGACTGGGGGACCCCGAAGCTTTCTTT. It yields the protein CAIGVTGLGDPEAFF.

Notes on this clonotype: One junction end disagrees with the germline gene, perhaps due to a read error. The chain carries TRBV24-1 and TRBJ2-2; possibly TRBD1 or TRBD2 for D (6 bases each). Germline V gives CDR1 KGHDR, CDR2 SFDVKD. This CDR3 spans 15 amino acids. The CDR3 nucleotides are TGTGCCACCAGTGATTCCGGAGGGGGTACCGGGGAGCTGCATTTT. Its protein is CATSDSGGGTGELHF.

This clonotype has a count of ten or more. V usage is TRBV7-9 and J usage is TRBJ2-2; no clear D gene. Looked up from germline, CDR1 is SEHNR and CDR2 is FQNEAQ (reference sequence). Trimming shortened V by 2 bases and J by 3 bases, and 10 bases separated the two germline ends. The CDR3 has 15 residues. CDR3: CASSLSSADTGELFF. CDR3 nucleotide sequence: TGTGCCAGCAGCTTATCGAGTGCTGACACCGGGGAGCTGTTTTTT.

The chain carries TRBV4-1 and TRBJ1-5; D not resolved. The J call is in doubt because the DNA end fits TRBJ2-3 better. CDR3 length: 14 amino acids. Germline lookup yields CDR1 MGHRA and CDR2 YSYEKL. The CDR3 loop is CASSQHNAPVVQYF. CDR3 nucleotide sequence: TGCGCCAGCAGCCAACACAACGCGCCCGTGGTCCAGTATTTT.

Comment on this clonotype: Germline is not matched at one junction end, which may reflect a read error. The gene calls are TRBV11-2 and TRBJ2-1; D gene uncertain. The germline V gene encodes CDR1 SGHAT and CDR2 FQNNGV. This CDR3 has 13 residues. The CDR3 coding sequence is TGTTCCAGCAGCTTAGGTAGGTTAAATGAGCAGTTCTTC. Protein: CSSSLGRLNEQFF.

Regarding this clonotype: This may be a read error: a much more frequent sequence differs by one nucleotide. Without the conserved terminal phenylalanine or tryptophan, this CDR3 likely stems from a read error. V and J are TRBV12-3 or TRBV12-4 and TRBJ2-7, with TRBD2 as a possible D gene (7 bases). The CDR3 runs to 15 residues. Here the CDR3 DNA reads TGTGCCAGCAGTTTAGGATCGGGGGGCCCCTACGGGCAGTACATC. It encodes CASSLGSGGPYGQYI.

This clonotype was observed a handful of times. The chain uses TRBV28 and TRBJ2-1; D unclear. The CDR3 covers 13 residues. V lost 6 bases, J lost 6 bases, and 12 bases lay in between. Germline CDR1 MDHEN, CDR2 SYDVKM. CDR3 residues: CASSPGPFNEQFF. CDR3 DNA sequence: TGTGCCAGCAGCCCTGGACCCTTCAATGAGCAGTTCTTC. Based on the CDR3 plus reference TRBV28 and TRBJ2-1, the full variable domain is DVKVTQSSRYLVKRTGEKVFLECVQDMDHENMFWYRQDPGLGLRLIYFSYDVKMKEKGDIPEGYSVSREKKERFSLILESASTNQTSMYLCASSPGPFNEQFFGPGTRLTVL.

This clonotype turned up a few times. The rearrangement joins TRBV29-1 to TRBJ2-2; unclear D gene. Trimming left V 5 bases short and J 8 bases short, with 18 bases between. This CDR3 is built from 14 residues. CDR1 is SQVTM, CDR2 ANQGSEA, per germline. CDR3 nucleotides: TGCAGCGTTATAAAGGACCCTCGATTGGGGGAGCTGTTTTTT. Its translation is CSVIKDPRLGELFF.

This sequence joins TRBV6-5 and TRBJ2-6, with D tentatively TRBD1 or TRBD2 (5 bases each). Germline CDR1 is MNHEY and CDR2 is SVGAGI. There are 13 residues in the CDR3. This CDR3 reads CISTEWGTNVLTF. The CDR3 bases are TGTATCAGCACCGAGTGGGGGACCAACGTCCTGACTTTC.

About this clonotype itself: A read error may produce the germline difference seen at one junction end. CDR3 DNA sequence: TGTGCCAGCAGTTACGAGGTATCCTACGAGCAATGCTTC. It codes for CASSYEVSYEQCF. V usage is TRBV6-2 or TRBV6-3 and J usage is TRBJ2-7; no firm D call. Germline V gene sequence: CDR1 MNHEY, CDR2 SVGEGT. The CDR3 loop spans 13 amino acids.

A note on this clonotype: It is likely a read error, because the conserved phenylalanine at the end of the CDR3 is missing. The genes are TRBV11-2 and TRBJ2-1; no firm D call. CDR1 and CDR2 (germline): SGHAT, FQNNGV. V was cut by 4 bases and J by 4 bases, with 8 bases left in between. This CDR3 is built from 13 residues. CDR3 in DNA: TGTGCCAGCAGCTCAGAGTTATACAATGAGCAGTTCTTA. Translated, it gives CASSSELYNEQFL.

To note about this clonotype: It may be a read error: a sequence one base away is much more abundant. This chain uses TRBV6-2 or TRBV6-3 with TRBJ2-7, with D unclear. Germline V gene sequence: CDR1 MNHEY, CDR2 SVGEGT. This CDR3 has 12 amino acids. The DNA of the CDR3 is TGTGCCAGCACCTCTAGTGTCTACAAGCAGTACTTC. Translation: CASTSSVYKQYF.

The sample holds many counts of this clonotype. The genes are TRBV10-2 and TRBJ1-6; TRBD1 matches 8 bases. This CDR3 is 15 amino acids long. Germline V gene sequence: CDR1 WSHSY, CDR2 SAAADI. Trimming took 1 base from V and 5 from J; bases not matched to a gene: 1. The CDR3 nucleotides read TGCGCCAGCAGTGAGTTGGGACAGGATAATTCACCCCTCCACTTT. Amino acid sequence: CASSELGQDNSPLHF.

On this clonotype: Since the CDR3 does not end with the conserved phenylalanine or tryptophan, this likely comes from a read error. The V gene is TRBV11-2, the J gene TRBJ2-1; D remains ambiguous. In germline, CDR1 is SGHAT, CDR2 FQNNGV. Trimming cost V 8 bases and J 7 bases, with 21 bases left between them. The CDR3 extends over 15 amino acids. The CDR3 DNA follows: TGTGCCAGCGGTTTAGCCCGGGCCTATACTAATGAGCAGTTCCTC. This gives the protein CASGLARAYTNEQFL.

The chain has TRBV12-3 or TRBV12-4 and TRBJ1-1; tentatively, D is TRBD1 (5 bases). The V gene lost 8 bases and the J gene lost 3 bases, with 13 bases spanning the gap. The CDR3 sequence is 13 residues long. CDR3 sequence reads: CASFIMGDTEAFF. The CDR3 nucleotides are TGTGCCAGCTTCATCATGGGGGACACTGAAGCTTTCTTT.

Points on this clonotype: This may come from a read error, since a much larger clone is one base off. The V call is TRBV11-1, the J call TRBJ2-4; 9 bases fit TRBD2. The CDR3 is 17 residues long. Germline assignment: CDR1 SGHAT and CDR2 FQDESV (reference sequence). The CDR3 loop is CTSSFPWTSVTKNIQYF. CDR3 nucleotides: TGTACCAGCAGCTTTCCCTGGACTAGCGTGACCAAAAACATTCAGTACTTC.